This T cell receptor beta chain was captured in a study of control samples from healthy donors and cancer patients. This CDR3 comprises 16 residues. The V and J ends lost 3 bases and 8 bases, in that order; junction bases with no gene match: 14. Looked up from germline, CDR1 is SGHNT and CDR2 is YYREEE (reference sequence). The data were produced by immunoSEQ multiplex PCR, yet TCRdb's version contains in-frame clones alone and is incomplete. The table lists tens of thousands of clones, roughly 86% of them singletons. This receptor was identified in a woman aged 60-70 years in good health. Specimen: blood. V is TRBV5-4 and J is TRBJ2-1; 7 bases line up with TRBD2. CDR3: CASSSPFGGSIDEQFF. As DNA, the CDR3 is TGTGCCAGCAGCTCCCCATTCGGCGGGAGTATCGATGAGCAGTTCTTC.